This TCR beta chain was identified in a study of cytomegalovirus exposure and HLA in healthy donors. Use of 60 Vbeta and 13 Jbeta primers characterized the PCR. Clones were read by immunoSEQ multiplex PCR, and TCRdb kept only the in-frame ones, dropping some. The sample has 140,000 to 150,000 clones, 60% to 80% seen once; the top ten hold about 3.7%. CDR3 size: 17 residues. Germline-derived CDR1 and CDR2 are LGHNA and YSLEER. V trimming: 1 base; J trimming: 7 bases; junction bases outside the gene matches: 10. Details on this clone: What it binds is not known.

Study-wide points: Using a false discovery rate of 0.05, a later analysis showed that approximately 16,000 TCR beta sequences were associated with HLA alleles.

Input material: PBMCs. The clonotype was recovered from a male donor in good health and CMV-seronegative. The V and J genes are TRBV4-3 and TRBJ2-3; 11 bases align to TRBD2. The CDR3 region is CASSQVAPTSGVYTQYF. The CDR3, as DNA: TGCGCCAGCAGCCAAGTGGCCCCGACTAGCGGGGTGTATACGCAGTATTTT.